This T cell receptor beta chain was sequenced during a study of T cells in Graves' hyperthyroidism and ophthalmopathy. Broader study findings: The blood repertoire included most of the expanded thyroid clonotypes above 0.001.

With regard to this clonotype: What it binds is not known.

CDR1 MNHNS and CDR2 SASEGT come from the germline V gene. V was pared by 8 bases and J by 1 base, with 9 bases between. The CDR3 is 12 residues long. TCR beta CDR3 sequences were amplified from RNA transcripts. The TCR CDR3 first-round RT-PCR relied on the HTBI primer set. Each CDR3 protein gets one entry after TCRdb re-called the multiplex PCR reads with MiXCR. Altogether about 640,000 distinct CDR3 sequences are present, less than 25% being singletons, with the ten largest covering around a third. The V call is TRBV6-1, the J call TRBJ2-7, with no clear D. The material sequenced was blood. The TCR comes from a man aged 25-45 years with Graves' ophthalmopathy. CDR3 sequence (DNA): TGTGCCAGCGGCACTCATTCCTACGAGCAGTACTTC. Protein sequence: CASGTHSYEQYF.